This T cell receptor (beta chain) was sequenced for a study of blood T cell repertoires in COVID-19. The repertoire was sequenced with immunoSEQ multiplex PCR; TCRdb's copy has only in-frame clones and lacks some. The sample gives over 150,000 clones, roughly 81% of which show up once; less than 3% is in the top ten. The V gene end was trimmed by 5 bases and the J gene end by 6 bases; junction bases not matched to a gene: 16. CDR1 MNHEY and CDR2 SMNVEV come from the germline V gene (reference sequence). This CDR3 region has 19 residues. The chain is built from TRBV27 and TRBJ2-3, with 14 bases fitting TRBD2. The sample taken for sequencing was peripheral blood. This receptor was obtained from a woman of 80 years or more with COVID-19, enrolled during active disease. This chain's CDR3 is CASSREHGLAGGGIDTQYF. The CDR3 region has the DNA TGTGCCAGCAGTAGAGAACATGGACTAGCGGGAGGCGGAATCGATACGCAGTATTTT.